This TCR beta chain was recorded in a study of Ad26.COV2.S vaccination and SARS-CoV-2 variants. Overall study: Donor got 5x10^10 or 1x10^11 viral particles of Ad26.COV2.S. General study results and limits: From the TCR breadth and depth analyses, total T cell responses may have been underestimated.

Method: immunoSEQ multiplex PCR; TCRdb's copy keeps in-frame clones and lacks some. The table has around 450,000 clones, roughly 89% seen once. CDR1 and CDR2 from the germline V gene are SGHAT and FQNNGV. There are 13 residues in the CDR3. The V and J ends lost 1 base and 3 bases respectively, with 5 bases between them. About this clone: No antigen is known for it.

Specified treatment: some 20 received Ad26.COV2.S at low or high dose, single or two shots; a few received placebo; per-sample allocation not given. The samples were gathered on day 63 after the first injection of vaccine or placebo. The chain recombines TRBV11-2 with TRBJ2-3; maybe TRBD2 (5 bases). The sample here was peripheral blood, taken in a trial of Ad26.COV2.S vaccine versus placebo. This clonotype was obtained from a person between 18 and 60 years old who received the Ad26.COV2.S COVID-19 vaccine or a placebo. The CDR3 is CASSLGTTDTQYF. The CDR3, as DNA: TGTGCCAGCAGCTTAGGGACTACAGATACGCAGTATTTT. The variable domain in full, with the rest retrieved from reference TRBV11-2 and TRBJ2-3, is EAGVAQSPRYKIIEKRQSVAFWCNPISGHATLYWYQQILGQGPKLLIQFQNNGVVDDSQLPKDRFSAERLKGVDSTLKIQPAKLEDSAVYLCASSLGTTDTQYFGPGTRLTVL.